This T cell receptor beta chain appears in the sequencing data of a study of CD8 T cells in Susac syndrome (dated by TCRdb to about 2019). Regarding the research as a whole: The study used repertoire sequencing to test whether antigen drove CD8+ T cell activation and differentiation in Susac syndrome.

Reading from cysteine to phenylalanine, the CDR3 counts 12 amino acids. Only the CDR3 portion is preserved as DNA: 36 bases, with reading frame beginning at the first base. V sheds 0 bases and J sheds 5 bases, leaving 6 bases between their ends. The CDR1 and CDR2 encoded by the germline V gene are SGHDT and YYEEEE. As for this clonotype: Its antigen remains undetermined. No qualities accompany the bases; no much larger clone lies one base away.

What the study reported, not specific to this receptor: The study acknowledged that relatively few individuals were included in the TCR sequencing and HLA analysis.

RNA was extracted with the RNeasy kit and roughly 0.5 to 1 ug was reverse transcribed using random hexamers. TCR beta CDR3 regions were amplified with the immunoSEQ multiplex PCR assay covering 54 Vbeta and 13 Jbeta segments. To correct PCR amplification bias, a synthetic template baseline was used for both primer optimization and computational correction. On the study's bioinformatics: Reads were annotated to V, D and J genes according to IMGT and were analyzed with immunoSEQ Analyzer, with only productive sequences retained. Clonality was calculated as one minus the Shannon entropy normalized by log2 of the number of productive unique sequences. For each patient and control, public and private clones were evaluated within the 100 most prevalent clones. Susac-specific clones were defined as absent from healthy and MS cohorts, over a thousand published viral clones and other ImmuneACCESS disease sequences. TCRdb handled the public reads itself, with Q25 trimming in fastp and clone calling in MiXCR, and kept productive beta chains. Every distinct CDR3 protein forms one entry, paired with its most common genes and DNA. The V and J calls and clone size come from TCRdb's table, not from the authors' own analysis. The sample records approximately 100,000 distinct CDR3 sequences, approximately 91% of which are singletons. About 0.14% of the sample is in the top ten clones.

High-throughput TCR beta sequencing profiled peripheral blood CD8+ and CD4+ T cells from healthy donors, Susac syndrome patients and multiple sclerosis patients. The healthy donors served as controls matched for age and sex. Bulk CD8+ and CD4+ T cells were purified by magnetic negative isolation, whereas CD8+ TEMRA cells were enriched by FACS. Blood was collected in EDTA tubes and processed within 24 hours, with PBMCs isolated through density gradient centrifugation. PBMCs intended for TCR sequencing were cryopreserved in liquid nitrogen and thawed later in a water bath at 37 degrees C. The sorted or isolated CD4+, CD8+ and CD8+ TEMRA cells had a purity of 90% or higher.

The clonotype comes from a human donor in good health. Recombination linked TRBV5-6 to TRBJ2-7, with the D gene too uncertain to name. The material sequenced was CD4+ T cells from PBMCs. The CDR3 region has the sequence CASSLGINEQYF. The bases read TGTGCCAGCAGCTTGGGCATAAACGAGCAGTACTTC.